The rows below give T cell receptor beta chains drawn from one sample of a study of T cells in Graves' hyperthyroidism and ophthalmopathy. TCRdb itself ran the multiplex PCR reads through MiXCR, one entry per CDR3 protein. The sample carries around 690,000 distinct CDR3 sequences, approximately 15% recorded once. The sequenced material came from blood. These receptors came from a middle-aged man with Graves' hyperthyroidism. Each CDR3 is given with its conserved first and last residue. D genes are given only for firm matches. Clone size appears in some rows only: once, few, many, or a class for an expanded clone.

clone size: .; D gene: TRBD1; V gene: TRBV18; J gene: TRBJ2-7; CDR3 DNA: TGTGCCAGCTCGCTATCCGGGGACAGAAGCTCCTACGAGCAGTACTTC; CDR3 protein: CASSLSGDRSSYEQYF
clone size: .; D gene: .; V gene: TRBV4-3; J gene: TRBJ2-7; CDR3 DNA: TGCGCCAGCAGCCAAGGATTCACAACACTACAATTTACCTACGAGCAGTACTTC; CDR3 protein: CASSQGFTTLQFTYEQYF
clone size: .; D gene: .; V gene: TRBV28; J gene: TRBJ2-1; CDR3 DNA: TGTGCCAGCAGGTCCCTAGCCGGGTCTAGCCAGTTCTTC; CDR3 protein: CASRSLAGSSQFF
clone size: few; D gene: .; V gene: TRBV7-8; J gene: TRBJ2-3; CDR3 DNA: TGTGCCAGCATGAGAGGGACGACCCCAGATACGCAGTATTTT; CDR3 protein: CASMRGTTPDTQYF
clone size: .; D gene: .; V gene: TRBV28; J gene: TRBJ1-2; CDR3 DNA: TGTGCCAGCAGGCAGTCGGGACCGAATAACTATGGCTACACCTTC; CDR3 protein: CASRQSGPNNYGYTF
clone size: many; D gene: TRBD1; V gene: TRBV20-1; J gene: TRBJ2-3; CDR3 DNA: TGCAGTGCTAGAGATAGGCCCGACAGGGGGCGTCGCACAGATACGCAGTATTTT; CDR3 protein: CSARDRPDRGRRTDTQYF
clone size: .; D gene: .; V gene: TRBV7-9; J gene: TRBJ1-4; CDR3 DNA: TGTGCCAGCAGCTTATTCAGGGGAGGAGTTAATGAAAAACTGTTTTTT; CDR3 protein: CASSLFRGGVNEKLFF
clone size: few; D gene: TRBD2; V gene: TRBV5-4; J gene: TRBJ2-3; CDR3 DNA: TGTGCCAGCAGCCGAGCGGGAGGGTACACAGATACGCAGTATTTT; CDR3 protein: CASSRAGGYTDTQYF
clone size: few; D gene: TRBD1; V gene: TRBV2; J gene: TRBJ2-7; CDR3 DNA: TGTGCCACCGGAACAGGGGGCAGCTACGAGCAGTACTTC; CDR3 protein: CATGTGGSYEQYF
clone size: many; D gene: .; V gene: TRBV12-3/TRBV12-4; J gene: TRBJ1-1; CDR3 DNA: TGTGCCAGCAGGGGACTGGCGAAAGCTTTCTTT; CDR3 protein: CASRGLAKAFF
clone size: many; D gene: TRBD2; V gene: TRBV9; J gene: TRBJ2-7; CDR3 DNA: TGTGCCAGCAGCGTAGACGGAGCGGGAGTTTCCCTCGAGCAGTACTTC; CDR3 protein: CASSVDGAGVSLEQYF
clone size: few; D gene: .; V gene: TRBV20-1; J gene: TRBJ2-1; CDR3 DNA: TGCAGTGGATTGGCGGGGTCGAATTACAATGAGCAGTTCTTC; CDR3 protein: CSGLAGSNYNEQFF
clone size: .; D gene: .; V gene: TRBV11-2; J gene: TRBJ2-7; CDR3 DNA: TGTGCCAGCAGTTCAGACAGGCCTGCCCTTTATTACGAGCAGTACTTC; CDR3 protein: CASSSDRPALYYEQYF
clone size: .; D gene: .; V gene: TRBV7-9; J gene: TRBJ2-1; CDR3 DNA: TGTGCCAGCAGCCCTAGGACTAATGAGCAGTTCTTC; CDR3 protein: CASSPRTNEQFF
clone size: many; D gene: TRBD1; V gene: TRBV28; J gene: TRBJ2-2; CDR3 DNA: TGTGCCAGCAGATCCATGACAGGGGGAGAGAACACCGGGGAGCTGTTTTTT; CDR3 protein: CASRSMTGGENTGELFF
clone size: many; D gene: TRBD2; V gene: TRBV25-1; J gene: TRBJ2-2; CDR3 DNA: TGTGCCAGCAGTGAACGACTAGCGCCCACCGGGGAGCTGTTTTTT; CDR3 protein: CASSERLAPTGELFF
clone size: .; D gene: TRBD1; V gene: TRBV6-2/TRBV6-3; J gene: TRBJ2-1; CDR3 DNA: TGTGCCAGCAGTAAATACTCCCGGGACAGGTTTTGCTATGAGCAGTTCTTC; CDR3 protein: CASSKYSRDRFCYEQFF
clone size: .; D gene: TRBD2; V gene: TRBV6-1; J gene: TRBJ2-5; CDR3 DNA: TGTGCCACCATCGGACTAGCGGGAGGGTTGGAGACCCAGTACTTC; CDR3 protein: CATIGLAGGLETQYF
clone size: many; D gene: .; V gene: TRBV6-5; J gene: TRBJ1-1; CDR3 DNA: TGTGCCAGCAGTTACAGGTGGAACACTGAAGCTTTCTTT; CDR3 protein: CASSYRWNTEAFF
clone size: .; D gene: .; V gene: TRBV18; J gene: TRBJ1-6; CDR3 DNA: TGTGCCAGCTCACCACCTTTGGGAGGGGAAGGCTCACCCCTCCACTTT; CDR3 protein: CASSPPLGGEGSPLHF
clone size: .; D gene: TRBD1; V gene: TRBV28; J gene: TRBJ1-4; CDR3 DNA: TGTGCCAGCCTAAACAGGGGGCGCGGAAAACTGTTTTTT; CDR3 protein: CASLNRGRGKLFF
clone size: .; D gene: TRBD1; V gene: TRBV19; J gene: TRBJ1-1; CDR3 DNA: TGTGCCAGTAGTATTGACAGGGGCGCTGAAGCTTTCTTT; CDR3 protein: CASSIDRGAEAFF
clone size: many; D gene: .; V gene: TRBV7-8; J gene: TRBJ2-7; CDR3 DNA: TGTGCCAGCAGCTTAGAACGCGGGACCTACGAGCAGTACTTC; CDR3 protein: CASSLERGTYEQYF
clone size: few; D gene: TRBD2; V gene: TRBV29-1; J gene: TRBJ2-3; CDR3 DNA: TGCAGCGTCCCAGCGGCGGGAGGGTTCACAGATACGCAGTATTTT; CDR3 protein: CSVPAAGGFTDTQYF
clone size: .; D gene: TRBD1; V gene: TRBV6-1; J gene: TRBJ2-2; CDR3 DNA: TGTGCCAGCAGTGTCGATGACAGGGGGAAGCTGTTTTTT; CDR3 protein: CASSVDDRGKLFF
clone size: many; D gene: .; V gene: TRBV27; J gene: TRBJ2-5; CDR3 DNA: TGTGCCAGCAGTTATCGAGTAGTTGGAGTAGGGGGGGAGACCCAGTACTTC; CDR3 protein: CASSYRVVGVGGETQYF
clone size: .; D gene: .; V gene: TRBV19; J gene: TRBJ2-4; CDR3 DNA: TGTGCCAGTAGCCAACCGGGACAAAACATTCAGTACTTC; CDR3 protein: CASSQPGQNIQYF